Shown below are 18 T cell receptor beta chains from a single sample sequenced in a study of OX40 agonist ivuxolimab in advanced cancers. Using immunoSEQ multiplex PCR, the repertoire was profiled, and TCRdb retains in-frame clones only, with some absent. The sample carries under 85,000 clones, about 86% recorded once. The sequencing here drew on CD4+ or CD8+ T cells sorted from blood, taken in a trial of the OX40 agonist ivuxolimab. The receptors were gathered from an adult with an advanced solid tumor such as melanoma, head and neck, liver or kidney cancer.

V is TRBV6-5 and J is TRBJ1-2; TRBD1 aligns across 7 bases. The trim removed 6 bases at V and 11 bases at J, leaving 12 bases unmatched. CDR3 length: 13 residues. CDR1 and CDR2 from the germline V gene are MNHEY and SVGAGI. CDR3 region: CASSPRMEGAYTF. The CDR3 bases are TGTGCCAGCAGCCCGAGAATGGAGGGGGCTTACACCTTC.

This rearrangement joins TRBV27 to TRBJ2-2; unclear D gene. V gave up 5 bases and J gave up 4 bases, with 8 bases separating them. Germline V gives CDR1 MNHEY, CDR2 SMNVEV (reference sequence). The CDR3 spans 13 residues. The CDR3 coding sequence is TGTGCCAGCAGTCTTAAACCCACCGGGGAGCTGTTTTTT. Translated, it gives CASSLKPTGELFF.

The chain is built from TRBV11-2 and TRBJ2-7; D is undetermined. From germline, CDR1 is SGHAT and CDR2 FQNNGV. V lost 3 bases, J lost 0 bases, and 6 bases lay in between. The CDR3 totals 13 residues. The CDR3 DNA is TGTGCCAGCAGCTTGGGATCCTCCTACGAGCAGTACTTC. Translation gives CASSLGSSYEQYF.

This sequence joins TRBV30 and TRBJ2-3, with D possibly being TRBD1 (5 bases). The CDR3 contains 14 residues. CDR1 is GTSNPN, CDR2 SVGIG, per germline (reference sequence). V lost 3 bases and J lost 0, with 10 bases in between. CDR3 in DNA: TGTGCCTGGAGAAAGGGGATGAGCACAGATACGCAGTATTTT. Translation: CAWRKGMSTDTQYF.

The V and J genes are TRBV18 and TRBJ2-3; possibly TRBD1 for D (5 bases). Germline V gene data show CDR1 as KGHSH and CDR2 as LQKENI. The V and J ends lost 4 bases and 1 base respectively, with 12 bases between them. The CDR3 has 15 residues. In DNA, the CDR3 is TGTGCCAGCTCACTCTTCGGACAAGGCACAGATACGCAGTATTTT. The encoded protein is CASSLFGQGTDTQYF.

This sequence joins TRBV5-4 and TRBJ2-7; TRBD1 is a possible D gene (5 bases). V was trimmed by 0 bases and J by 4 bases, leaving 14 bases between them. CDR3 size: 15 residues. Germline lookup yields CDR1 SGHNT and CDR2 YYREEE (reference sequence). For the CDR3, the DNA is TGTGCCAGCAGCTTGGTATCAGGGTACTCTTACGAGCAGTACTTC. This translates into CASSLVSGYSYEQYF.

The CDR3 coding sequence is TGTGCCAGTAGAGACAAGGCCCAGCGCCGCTACACTGAAGCTTTCTTT. Its protein product is CASRDKAQRRYTEAFF. The genes are TRBV19 and TRBJ1-1; D unclear. The germline gives CDR1 LNHDA, CDR2 SQIVND (reference sequence). The length of the CDR3 is 16 residues. V lost 6 bases, J lost 3 bases, and 20 bases lay in between.

The chain combines TRBV5-4 with TRBJ1-2, with unresolved D. Germline CDR1 reads SGHNT; CDR2 reads YYREEE (reference sequence). The V gene lost 4 bases and the J gene lost 0 bases, with 10 bases spanning the gap. This CDR3 has 14 residues. DNA of the CDR3: TGTGCCAGCAGCGATCCGCTAGCTAACTATGGCTACACCTTC. It yields the protein CASSDPLANYGYTF. Filled out from reference TRBV5-4 and TRBJ1-2, the complete variable domain reads ETGVTQSPTHLIKTRGQQVTLRCSSQSGHNTVSWYQQALGQGPQFIFQYYREEENGRGNFPPRFSGLQFPNYSSELNVNALELDDSALYLCASSDPLANYGYTFGSGTRLTVV.

This chain links TRBV5-1 with TRBJ2-5; D is unclear. The V end was cut by 1 base, the J end by 1 base, with 8 bases between. Germline lookup yields CDR1 SGHRS and CDR2 YFSETQ. The CDR3 has 14 residues. This chain's CDR3 is CASSLYSPQETQYF. Here the CDR3 DNA reads TGCGCCAGCAGCTTGTACAGCCCCCAAGAGACCCAGTACTTC.

The chain employs TRBV29-1 and TRBJ1-5; 9 nucleotides align to TRBD1. The J segment lost 1 base and the V segment lost 7 bases, leaving 5 bases of the junction unmatched. There are 14 residues in the CDR3. Germline CDR1 and CDR2: SQVTM and ANQGSEA. The CDR3 sequence: CSAKGTGSNQPQHF. In DNA form, the CDR3 reads TGCAGCGCTAAAGGGACAGGGAGCAATCAGCCCCAGCATTTT. The whole variable domain, filled in from reference TRBV29-1 and TRBJ1-5, reads SAVISQKPSRDICQRGTSLTIQCQVDSQVTMMFWYRQQPGQSLTLIATANQGSEATYESGFVIDKFPISRPNLTFSTLTVSNMSPEDSSIYLCSAKGTGSNQPQHFGDGTRLSIL.

This rearrangement joins TRBV28 to TRBJ2-1; D gene unclear. The germline V and J ends were trimmed by 10 bases and 6 bases, with 19 bases remaining between them. This CDR3 comprises 14 residues. The germline CDR1 and CDR2 sequences are MDHEN and SYDVKM. CDR3 sequence: CATTDGVTVNEQFF. The CDR3 DNA sequence: TGTGCCACGACCGACGGCGTAACGGTCAATGAGCAGTTCTTC.

The V gene is TRBV27, the J gene TRBJ2-7; D gene ambiguous. This CDR3 has 14 amino acids. Germline CDR1 is MNHEY and CDR2 is SMNVEV (reference sequence). V was cut by 6 bases and J by 6 bases, with 18 bases left in between. This chain's CDR3 is CASSPPGRAAEQYF. The CDR3, as DNA: TGTGCCAGCAGCCCCCCCGGGCGCGCAGCCGAGCAGTACTTC.

Regarding this clone: Other DNA sequences in the same sample also yield this CDR3. The chain is built from TRBV20-1 and TRBJ2-3, with 7 bases identical to TRBD2. The ends lost 3 bases at V and 6 bases at J; junction bases unmatched: 0. The germline gives CDR1 DFQATT, CDR2 SNEGSKA (reference sequence). CDR3 length: 11 residues. The CDR3 region is CSASGRDTQYF. CDR3 DNA: TGCAGTGCTAGCGGGAGGGATACGCAGTATTTT.

V gene TRBV10-2 combines with J gene TRBJ2-7; TRBD1 agrees at 10 bases. Germline V gene data show CDR1 as WSHSY and CDR2 as SAAADI. The V gene end was trimmed by 8 bases and the J gene end by 4 bases; junction bases not matched to a gene: 8. This CDR3 region has 14 residues. The DNA for the CDR3 is TGCGCCAGCGGACGGGACAGGGGAAATTACGAGCAGTACTTC. Translation: CASGRDRGNYEQYF.

The chain has TRBV29-1 and TRBJ2-3; D not certain. CDR1 is SQVTM and CDR2 is ANQGSEA in the germline V gene. V dropped 5 bases and J dropped 4 bases, with 16 bases sitting between them. The CDR3 covers 14 residues. CDR3 nucleotides: TGCAGCGTTTTCTTACAGAGTGTCCCAGATACGCAGTATTTT. Translating it yields CSVFLQSVPDTQYF.

This clone has more than one count but fewer than ten. The chain has TRBV4-1 and TRBJ2-7; 13 positions agree with TRBD2. The CDR3 is made up of 15 amino acids. The germline gives CDR1 MGHRA, CDR2 YSYEKL. V shed 4 bases and J 5 bases; nucleotides not matched to a gene: 5. The chain's CDR3 is CASSLTSGRDDEQYF. CDR3 bases: TGCGCCAGCAGCCTAACTAGCGGGAGGGACGACGAGCAGTACTTC.

The V gene is TRBV7-9, the J gene TRBJ1-1; no reliable D call. Trimming shortened V by 5 bases and J by 8 bases, and 12 bases separated the two germline ends. The CDR3 has 12 amino acids. Germline assignment: CDR1 SEHNR and CDR2 FQNEAQ (reference sequence). This chain's CDR3 is CASSLDQREAFF. The CDR3 nucleotides are TGTGCCAGCAGCCTGGACCAACGCGAAGCTTTCTTT.

The genes are TRBV11-2 and TRBJ2-3, with TRBD2 as a possible D gene (6 bases). Germline V gives CDR1 SGHAT, CDR2 FQNNGV. V gave up 0 bases and J gave up 7 bases, with 17 bases separating them. The CDR3 covers 16 residues. The CDR3 spells CASSLDSGVGGYTQYF. In DNA form, the CDR3 reads TGTGCCAGCAGCTTAGATTCGGGGGTGGGAGGATATACGCAGTATTTT.